Listed here are 21 T cell receptor beta chains from one sample, sequenced in a study of T cells in pancreatic ductal adenocarcinoma listed by TCRdb under 2017. The library came from the immunoSEQ multiplex PCR assay. Sourced from immuneACCESS, this table was stored by TCRdb with only in-frame sequences that have V and J called. A share of the clones is absent; for the studies checked, an unresolved V gene accounts for under half, and the remainder has no known explanation. The sample includes 25,000 to 35,000 clones, with roughly 92% observed a single time. Clones ranked in the top ten supply under 2.5% of the sample. The selected pancreatic ductal adenocarcinoma patients had received surgery without neoadjuvant therapy. The sequenced sample was PBMCs. Every receptor here comes from a human donor with pancreatic ductal adenocarcinoma.

The chain recombines TRBV6-1 with TRBJ2-7; D gene unclear. The CDR3 loop spans 12 amino acids. CDR1 and CDR2 from the germline V gene are MNHNS and SASEGT. V lost 6 bases and J 2 bases, leaving 8 bases between the germline ends. The CDR3 loop reads CASSRWTYEQYF. The DNA of the CDR3 is TGTGCCAGCAGCCGCTGGACCTACGAGCAGTACTTC.

The chain joins TRBV7-3 to TRBJ1-4; possibly TRBD1 for D (5 bases). Per germline, CDR1 SGHTA and CDR2 FQGTGA. Between the trimmed V and J ends, which lost 1 base and 4 bases, there was a span of 13 bases. The CDR3 has 16 amino acids. CDR3 loop: CASSLMGPSSNEKLFF. Here the CDR3 DNA reads TGTGCCAGCAGCTTAATGGGGCCCTCAAGTAATGAAAAACTGTTTTTT.

V usage is TRBV30 and J usage is TRBJ2-3, with 9 positions matching TRBD1. The CDR3 consists of 17 residues. V lost 3 bases and J lost 4; bases outside the gene matches: 14. Germline-derived CDR1 and CDR2 are GTSNPN and SVGIG (reference sequence). In nucleotides, the CDR3 is TGTGCCTGGAGCGCTGACCTGGGGGACAGGGCTGCAGATACGCAGTATTTT. Protein product: CAWSADLGDRAADTQYF.

This chain joins TRBV6-1 and TRBJ1-2, with D maybe TRBD1 (5 bases). Looked up from germline, CDR1 is MNHNS and CDR2 is SASEGT. Deletions cut 5 bases from V and 6 bases from J, with 10 bases between. The CDR3 contains 12 residues. The CDR3 coding sequence is TGTGCCAGCAGTTATGCGGGGGATGGCTACACCTTC. Translation: CASSYAGDGYTF.

V and J are TRBV19 and TRBJ2-7, with D perhaps assigned TRBD1 or TRBD2 (6 bases each). With 6 bases removed from V and 3 bases from J, the gap between germline ends came to 27 bases. This CDR3 has 18 residues. Germline lookup yields CDR1 LNHDA and CDR2 SQIVND (reference sequence). CDR3 coding DNA: TGTGCCAGTAGACAAAAAGGGGGGAGAGGGAGGACGATCTACGAGCAGTACTTC. Amino acid sequence: CASRQKGGRGRTIYEQYF.

This CDR3 reads CASSLRVQTQYF. The CDR3 DNA sequence: TGTGCCAGCAGTTTAAGGGTCCAGACCCAGTACTTC. The chain carries TRBV28 and TRBJ2-5; D call uncertain. Trimming stripped 2 bases from V and 6 bases from J, with 7 bases between. CDR1 and CDR2 (germline): MDHEN, SYDVKM. This CDR3 is built from 12 residues.

For this clone: The junction departs from the called germline gene at one end, perhaps through a read error. This sample also contains other DNA sequences that code for the same CDR3. The chain has TRBV18 and TRBJ1-4; D is unresolved. CDR3 size: 15 residues. CDR1 is KGHSH, CDR2 LQKENI, per germline. The CDR3 loop reads CASSPLTAINEKLFF. CDR3 DNA: TGTGCTAGCTCACCATTGACCGCGATTAATGAAAAACTGTTTTTT.

Comments on this clone: Other DNA sequences within the sample encode an identical CDR3. The chain has TRBV7-9 and TRBJ1-5; D may be TRBD1 (5 bases). Trimming stripped 1 base from V and 0 bases from J, with 7 bases between. Germline CDR1 SEHNR, CDR2 FQNEAQ (reference sequence). The CDR3 has 15 amino acids. CDR3 sequence (DNA): TGTGCCAGCAGCTTAGAGGGGTATAGCAATCAGCCCCAGCATTTT. Protein sequence: CASSLEGYSNQPQHF. Full variable domain (rest looked up from reference TRBV7-9 and TRBJ1-5): DTGVSQNPRHKITKRGQNVTFRCDPISEHNRLYWYRQTLGQGPEFLTYFQNEAQLEKSRLLSDRFSAERPKGSFSTLEIQRTEQGDSAMYLCASSLEGYSNQPQHFGDGTRLSIL.

V usage is TRBV9 and J usage is TRBJ1-2; TRBD1 agrees at 10 bases. The V and J ends lost 4 bases and 8 bases, in that order; junction bases with no gene match: 8. Germline V gene sequence: CDR1 SGDLS, CDR2 YYNGEE. This CDR3 region has 14 residues. The CDR3 loop is CASSSRQGAGGYTF. The CDR3 coding sequence is TGTGCCAGCAGCTCTCGACAGGGGGCTGGAGGCTACACCTTC.

V gene TRBV19 combines with J gene TRBJ2-3, with a weak D call TRBD2 (6 bases). This CDR3 spans 14 amino acids. V dropped 0 bases and J dropped 7 bases, with 11 bases sitting between them. Germline assignment: CDR1 LNHDA and CDR2 SQIVND (reference sequence). The CDR3 is CASSIDRGTYTQYF. As DNA, the CDR3 is TGTGCCAGTAGTATAGATCGAGGGACTTATACGCAGTATTTT.

The V call is TRBV11-2, the J call TRBJ1-1; TRBD1 matches at 7 bases. Per germline, CDR1 SGHAT and CDR2 FQNNGV. The CDR3 contains 14 residues. Unmatched junction bases numbered 4, after V lost 5 bases and J lost 1 base. DNA of the CDR3: TGTGCCAGCAGCCCCGGGACAGCGAACACTGAAGCTTTCTTT. Translation: CASSPGTANTEAFF.

The chain joins TRBV4-2 to TRBJ1-2; maybe TRBD1 (5 bases). Per the germline V gene, CDR1 is LGHNA and CDR2 is YNFKEQ. Trimming shortened V by 0 bases and J by 4 bases, and 15 bases separated the two germline ends. The CDR3 length is 16 residues. The CDR3 is CASSQDHGGVGYGYTF. CDR3 DNA: TGTGCCAGCAGCCAAGATCATGGAGGGGTGGGCTATGGCTACACCTTC.

The chain combines TRBV18 with TRBJ2-5; TRBD1 matches at 7 bases. CDR3 length equals 13 residues. J was trimmed by 3 bases and V by 6 bases; bases with no gene match: 4. CDR1 KGHSH and CDR2 LQKENI come from the germline V gene. CDR3 in DNA: TGTGCCAGCTCGTTCGGGACAGAAGAGACCCAGTACTTC. This codes for CASSFGTEETQYF.

The rearrangement links TRBV7-9 to TRBJ2-7; 7 positions match TRBD2. CDR1 is SEHNR, CDR2 FQNEAQ, per germline (reference sequence). CDR3 length: 17 residues. Trimming at V came to 5 bases and at J to 4 bases, leaving 17 bases not matched to a gene. The CDR3 sequence is CASSQEVRLAEGYEQYF. CDR3 nucleotides: TGTGCCAGCAGCCAAGAGGTTCGGCTAGCGGAGGGATACGAGCAGTACTTC.

The CDR3 sequence: CASSQDPGGPGEQYF. The CDR3 DNA sequence: TGTGCCAGCAGCCAAGACCCGGGAGGGCCAGGCGAGCAGTACTTC. The rearrangement links TRBV4-2 to TRBJ2-7, with TRBD2 matching 8 bases. Germline V CDR1 and CDR2: LGHNA, YNFKEQ. The CDR3 contains 15 residues. J lost 6 bases, V lost 0 bases, and 7 bases had no gene match.

This rearrangement joins TRBV7-2 to TRBJ1-2, with 7 bases fitting TRBD1. Per germline, CDR1 SGHTA and CDR2 FQGNSA. V trimming: 1 base; J trimming: 8 bases; junction bases outside the gene matches: 7. This CDR3 spans 14 amino acids. The CDR3 here is CASSLGQGMWGYTF. CDR3 sequence (DNA): TGTGCCAGCAGCTTAGGACAGGGAATGTGGGGCTACACCTTC.

This rearrangement joins TRBV5-1 to TRBJ1-1, with D perhaps matching TRBD1 (6 bases). Per the germline V gene, CDR1 is SGHRS and CDR2 is YFSETQ. V was trimmed by 0 bases and J by 6 bases, leaving 15 bases between them. CDR3 length: 15 residues. The CDR3 DNA is TGCGCCAGCAGCTTGGAGGGGGGGGCAAGTTCTGAAGCTTTCTTT. Protein: CASSLEGGASSEAFF.

The rearrangement joins TRBV7-2 to TRBJ1-3, with D possibly matching TRBD1 (6 bases). Germline-derived CDR1 and CDR2 are SGHTA and FQGNSA. V lost 5 bases to trimming and J lost 4 bases, with 24 bases between them. This CDR3 has 18 amino acids. The CDR3 DNA reads TGTGCCAGCAGCCCACTCGACGGGGGGGGCAGAACGGGAAACACCATATATTTT. As protein: CASSPLDGGGRTGNTIYF.

The gene calls are TRBV14 and TRBJ1-2, with TRBD1 as a possible D gene (5 bases). CDR1 is SGHDN and CDR2 is FVKESK in the germline V gene. The V gene lost 0 bases and the J gene lost 0 bases, with 20 bases spanning the gap. The CDR3 has 19 residues. The CDR3 sequence is CASSQDLGDYAVANYGYTF. The DNA for the CDR3 is TGTGCCAGCAGCCAAGATCTAGGGGACTATGCCGTAGCTAACTATGGCTACACCTTC.

This rearrangement joins TRBV6-5 to TRBJ1-2; D unclear. V was shortened by 0 bases and J by 5 bases, with 7 bases between the two germline ends. Germline V gene lookup returns CDR1 MNHEY and CDR2 SVGAGI. This CDR3 region has 13 residues. CDR3 sequence: CASSYSTLYGYTF. CDR3 nucleotide sequence: TGTGCCAGCAGTTACTCGACACTTTATGGCTACACCTTC.

The V call is TRBV11-2, the J call TRBJ1-1; 7 nucleotides align to TRBD1. Per the germline V gene, CDR1 is SGHAT and CDR2 is FQNNGV. The CDR3 contains 14 residues. V lost 4 bases, J lost 1 base, and 3 bases stayed unmatched. The CDR3 sequence is CASSSRDRNTEAFF. The CDR3 DNA follows: TGTGCCAGCAGCTCCCGGGACAGGAACACTGAAGCTTTCTTT.